The clone carrying this TCR beta chain has just a few counts. What it binds is not known. Noted time point: late sampling 161 to 241 days after vaccination in a few convalescent patients. Treatment specified: approximately 11-day PBMC culture with coronavirus spike peptide pools or control peptides (ViraFEST assay). The sample comes from a study of vaccination and CD4 T cells after COVID-19. The Oncomine TCR Beta short-read assay was what sequenced the DNA obtained from cultured CD4+ T cells. Cultured CD4+ T cells were the source of extracted genomic DNA. TCRdb re-derived calls from the PCR reads in MiXCR, one entry per CDR3 protein. The top ten clones hold more than 3% of a sample with 20,000 to 30,000 distinct CDR3 sequences, roughly 38% of them seen once. The CDR3 runs 14 residues. V was shortened by 3 bases and J by 10 bases, with 13 bases between the two germline ends. The germline V gene has CDR1 MNHEY and CDR2 SMNVEV (reference sequence).

Study-wide findings and caveats: When vaccine-specific clones from convalescent patients were examined, 304 of 307 were spike mono-reactive.

The genes are TRBV27 and TRBJ1-6, with D unresolved. The TCR originated in a human donor who had recovered from COVID-19. Sequences were derived from CD4+ T cells from blood, cultured in vitro, sampled about 7 months after SARS-CoV-2 vaccination. In DNA form, the CDR3 reads TGTGCCAGCAGTTTCGAAGAGCGCTCGTCACCCCTCCACTTT. As protein: CASSFEERSSPLHF.